This T cell receptor (beta chain) was recovered during a study of patients and donors after allogeneic stem cell transplantation. TCRdb called the RT-PCR reads again in MiXCR, with one record for every CDR3 protein. The sample yields approximately 250,000 distinct CDR3 sequences, roughly 13% seen once. This clonotype was observed at least ten times. The CDR3 has 13 amino acids. Germline V CDR1 and CDR2: SGHRS, YFSETQ. Trimming cost V 7 bases and J 6 bases, with 17 bases left between them. This clonotype was obtained from a human donor who was either an allogeneic HSCT recipient or a stem cell or donor lymphocyte infusion donor (not recorded which). It is not recorded whose cells these are; they may come from a transplant donor. The chain employs TRBV5-1 and TRBJ2-7, with D perhaps TRBD1 or TRBD2 (5 bases each). Sample: blood, either unsorted or a sorted T cell fraction (not recorded which). As DNA, the CDR3 is TGCGCCAGCTCGGGGACGGGAATGGGCGAGCAGTACTTC. Translated: CASSGTGMGEQYF.